Shown below are 14 T cell receptor beta chains from a single sample sequenced in a study of T cell responses to AZD1222 COVID-19 vaccine. Sequenced by immunoSEQ multiplex PCR; TCRdb stores in-frame clones only, minus some. The sample yields 55,000 to 65,000 clones, around 86% seen once. This material consisted of peripheral blood, taken on day 0 of AZD1222 vaccination. The receptor set was obtained from an adult in good health.

This clone has more than one count but fewer than ten. This chain joins TRBV9 and TRBJ1-5; 11 nucleotides match TRBD1. After removal of 0 bases from V and 0 bases from J, the junction contained 2 bases not matched to a gene. The CDR3 is 17 amino acids. Germline CDR1 is SGDLS and CDR2 is YYNGEE. CDR3 nucleotides: TGTGCCAGCAGCGTAGGGACAGGGGGCCCTAGCAATCAGCCCCAGCATTTT. The encoded protein is CASSVGTGGPSNQPQHF.

J is TRBJ2-3 and V is TRBV11-2; D gene unclear. V was cut by 2 bases and J by 5 bases, with 5 bases left in between. Germline V gene data show CDR1 as SGHAT and CDR2 as FQNNGV. This CDR3 region has 12 residues. CDR3 protein: CASSLSIDTQYF. In DNA, the CDR3 is TGTGCCAGCAGCTTATCAATAGATACGCAGTATTTT.

This clone appeared a single time. The CDR3 DNA reads TGTGCCAGCAGCTTGAGTTTGAACACTGAAGCTTTCTTT. It translates to CASSLSLNTEAFF. The chain couples TRBV5-6 to TRBJ1-1, with D unclear. V lost 1 base and J 0 bases, leaving 4 bases between the germline ends. Germline-derived CDR1 and CDR2 are SGHDT and YYEEEE. The CDR3 has 13 amino acids.

CDR3 sequence: CASSEAHGQGGRGYTF. CDR3 nucleotide sequence: TGTGCCAGCAGTGAAGCGCACGGACAGGGGGGTCGTGGCTACACCTTC. The rearrangement joins TRBV6-1 to TRBJ1-2; 10 nucleotides agree with TRBD1. There are 16 residues in the CDR3. V shed 0 bases, J shed 7 bases, and the junction held 8 bases outside the gene matches. The germline V gene encodes CDR1 MNHNS and CDR2 SASEGT.

This rearrangement joins TRBV2 to TRBJ1-4; D is uncertain. The germline V and J ends were trimmed by 7 bases and 4 bases, with 13 bases remaining between them. The CDR3 loop spans 14 amino acids. Germline CDR1 is SNHLY and CDR2 is FYNNEI. In DNA, the CDR3 is TGTGCCAGCAATCTGGACCACCATAATGAAAAACTGTTTTTT. Translated: CASNLDHHNEKLFF.

The J gene is TRBJ2-7, the V gene TRBV19; maybe TRBD1 (5 bases). CDR1 LNHDA and CDR2 SQIVND come from the germline V gene (reference sequence). The V end lost 1 base, the J end lost 0 bases, and 10 bases lay between the germline ends. This CDR3 is 15 amino acids long. This CDR3 is CASSIGGERSYEQYF. For the CDR3, the DNA is TGTGCCAGTAGTATAGGGGGCGAACGCTCCTACGAGCAGTACTTC.

The chain links TRBV6-5 to TRBJ1-5; D possibly corresponds to TRBD1 (6 bases). The ends were cut back, 2 bases at V and 1 base at J, with 9 bases in the middle. The germline V gene has CDR1 MNHEY and CDR2 SVGAGI. CDR3 length: 15 residues. In DNA form, the CDR3 reads TGTGCCAGCAGTTACGCGAGGGGGAGCAATCAGCCCCAGCATTTT. This encodes CASSYARGSNQPQHF.

The chain couples TRBV19 to TRBJ1-1, with unresolved D. The germline gives CDR1 LNHDA, CDR2 SQIVND (reference sequence). Trimming removed 7 bases from V and 0 bases from J, with 12 bases in between. This CDR3 has 14 residues. The CDR3 nucleotides are TGTGCCAGTACCCGTGGGGATGTGAACACTGAAGCTTTCTTT. Translated: CASTRGDVNTEAFF.

The chain carries TRBV5-8 and TRBJ1-5; no firm D call. The CDR3 runs 15 residues. The V end lost 3 bases, the J end lost 1 base, and 11 bases lay between the germline ends. Germline assignment: CDR1 SGHTS and CDR2 YDEGEE. CDR3 in DNA: TGTGCCAGCAGCTCTTGGGGAATGAGCAATCAGCCCCAGCATTTT. It yields the protein CASSSWGMSNQPQHF.

This clone was seen only a few times. This chain joins TRBV9 and TRBJ1-1, with D unresolved. This CDR3 is 17 amino acids long. Germline loops: CDR1 SGDLS, CDR2 YYNGEE. With 0 bases removed from V and 0 bases from J, the gap between germline ends came to 15 bases. In DNA form, the CDR3 reads TGTGCCAGCAGCGTAGATCCGGGTTATGGGGTGAACACTGAAGCTTTCTTT. Its protein is CASSVDPGYGVNTEAFF.

The rearrangement uses TRBV2 and TRBJ2-7, with TRBD1 identical over 9 bases. This CDR3 is 15 amino acids long. V dropped 4 bases and J dropped 6; count of bases not matched to a gene: 10. CDR1 and CDR2 (germline): SNHLY, FYNNEI. DNA of the CDR3: TGTGCCAGCAGTGTATGGGGGACAGGGAGGATCGAGCAGTACTTC. Its protein is CASSVWGTGRIEQYF.

V and J are TRBV28 and TRBJ1-2; no definite D call. The germline gives CDR1 MDHEN, CDR2 SYDVKM. The length of the CDR3 is 12 residues. Trimming removed 5 bases from V and 4 bases from J, with 8 bases in between. This CDR3 is CASSPPPYGYTF. The CDR3 DNA sequence: TGTGCCAGCAGTCCCCCACCCTATGGCTACACCTTC.

The rearrangement uses TRBV3-1 (or the pseudogene TRBV3-2) and TRBJ1-2, with D possibly TRBD1 on 5 matching bases. Germline V gene lookup returns CDR1 LGHDT and CDR2 YNNKEL (reference sequence). The V gene lost 4 bases and the J gene lost 1 base, with 13 bases spanning the gap. The CDR3 is 15 amino acids. The CDR3 loop is CASSPRGAGNYGYTF. CDR3 coding DNA: TGTGCCAGCAGCCCTAGAGGGGCCGGTAACTATGGCTACACCTTC.

This rearrangement joins TRBV30 to TRBJ1-6, with 8 nucleotides matching TRBD1. V shed 0 bases and J 1 base; nucleotides not matched to a gene: 5. The CDR3 runs to 17 residues. CDR1 is GTSNPN, CDR2 SVGIG, per germline (reference sequence). The CDR3 reads CAWSVNRGVSYNSPLHF. CDR3 bases: TGTGCCTGGAGTGTAAACAGGGGGGTGTCCTATAATTCACCCCTCCACTTT.